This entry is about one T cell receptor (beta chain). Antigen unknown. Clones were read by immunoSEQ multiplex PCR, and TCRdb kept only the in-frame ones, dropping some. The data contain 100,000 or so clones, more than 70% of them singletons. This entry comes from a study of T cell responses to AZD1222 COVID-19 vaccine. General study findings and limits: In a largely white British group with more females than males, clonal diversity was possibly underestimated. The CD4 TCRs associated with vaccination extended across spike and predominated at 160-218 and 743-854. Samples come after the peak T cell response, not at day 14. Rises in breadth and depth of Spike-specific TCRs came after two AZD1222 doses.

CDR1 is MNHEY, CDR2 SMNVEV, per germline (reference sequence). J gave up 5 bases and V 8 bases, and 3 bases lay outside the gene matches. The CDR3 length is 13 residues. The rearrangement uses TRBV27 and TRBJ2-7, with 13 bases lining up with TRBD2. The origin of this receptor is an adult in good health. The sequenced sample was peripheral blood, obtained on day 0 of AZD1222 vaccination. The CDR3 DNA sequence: TGTGCCAGCTGGACTAGCGGGAGTAACGAGCAGTACTTC. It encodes CASWTSGSNEQYF.